The present TCR beta chain was sequenced within a study of shared clonotypes between healthy human individuals. The ends were cut back, 4 bases at V and 3 bases at J, with 14 bases in the middle. The CDR3 covers 15 residues. Germline loops: CDR1 SGDLS, CDR2 YYNGEE. Data came from immunoSEQ multiplex PCR; TCRdb stores just in-frame clones and leaves some out. Counted here are roughly 650,000 clones, approximately 97% occurring once; the ten biggest clones make up approximately 0.057%. Source material: naive CD4+ T cells sorted from blood. Sample subset: CD45RA+ positively selected. This TCR derives from a woman under 40 in good health. The chain is built from TRBV9 and TRBJ2-1; D possibly corresponds to TRBD2 (7 bases). CDR3 sequence (DNA): TGTGCCAGCAGCCGGGGGGCAGGGGTCTACAATGAGCAGTTCTTC. This sequence encodes CASSRGAGVYNEQFF.